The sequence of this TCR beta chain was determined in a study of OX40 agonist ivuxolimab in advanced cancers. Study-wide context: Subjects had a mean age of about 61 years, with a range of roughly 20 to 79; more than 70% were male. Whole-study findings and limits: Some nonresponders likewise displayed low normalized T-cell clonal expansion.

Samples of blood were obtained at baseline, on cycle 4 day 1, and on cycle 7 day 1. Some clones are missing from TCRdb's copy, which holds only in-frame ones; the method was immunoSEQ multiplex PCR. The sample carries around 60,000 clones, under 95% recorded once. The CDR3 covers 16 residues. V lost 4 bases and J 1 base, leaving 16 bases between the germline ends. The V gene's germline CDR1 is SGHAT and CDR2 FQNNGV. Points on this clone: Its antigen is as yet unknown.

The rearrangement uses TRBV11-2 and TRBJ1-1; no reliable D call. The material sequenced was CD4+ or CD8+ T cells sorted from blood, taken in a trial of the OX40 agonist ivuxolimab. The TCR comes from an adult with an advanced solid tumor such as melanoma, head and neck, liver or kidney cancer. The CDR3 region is CASSWGRVGSNTEAFF. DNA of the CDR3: TGTGCCAGCAGCTGGGGTCGTGTAGGCTCGAACACTGAAGCTTTCTTT.